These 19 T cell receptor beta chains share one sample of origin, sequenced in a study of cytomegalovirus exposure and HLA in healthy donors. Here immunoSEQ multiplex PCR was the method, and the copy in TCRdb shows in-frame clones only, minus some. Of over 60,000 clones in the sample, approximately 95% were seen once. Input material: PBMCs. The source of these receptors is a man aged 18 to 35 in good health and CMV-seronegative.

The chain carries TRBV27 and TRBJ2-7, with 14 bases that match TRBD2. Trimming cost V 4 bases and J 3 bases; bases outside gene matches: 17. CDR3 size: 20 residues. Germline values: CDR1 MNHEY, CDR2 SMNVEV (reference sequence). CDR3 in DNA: TGTGCCAGCAGTTCGCCTTTCGGACTAGCGGGGGGCCTAGAGCGCTACGAGCAGTACTTC. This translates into CASSSPFGLAGGLERYEQYF.

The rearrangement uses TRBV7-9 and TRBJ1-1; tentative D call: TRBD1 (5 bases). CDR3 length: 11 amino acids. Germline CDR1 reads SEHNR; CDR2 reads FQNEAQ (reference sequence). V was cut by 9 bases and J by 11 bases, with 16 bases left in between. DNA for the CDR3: TGTGCCAGTTCGGGGGGGTCCTTGGCTTTCTTT. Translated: CASSGGSLAFF.

The CDR3, as DNA: TGTGCCAGCAGCAAAGGGGGGCACTGGAGTCAGCCCCAGCATTTT. Its protein is CASSKGGHWSQPQHF. The rearrangement uses TRBV21-1 and TRBJ1-5; the table's D call of TRBD1 was not tested on the DNA. TRBV21-1 is recorded as a pseudogene. This CDR3 is 15 amino acids long.

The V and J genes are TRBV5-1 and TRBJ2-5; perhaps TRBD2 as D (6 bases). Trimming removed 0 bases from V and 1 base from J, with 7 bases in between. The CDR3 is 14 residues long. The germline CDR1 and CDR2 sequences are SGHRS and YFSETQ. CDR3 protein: CASSLGGIQETQYF. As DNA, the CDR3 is TGCGCCAGCAGCTTGGGCGGGATCCAAGAGACCCAGTACTTC.

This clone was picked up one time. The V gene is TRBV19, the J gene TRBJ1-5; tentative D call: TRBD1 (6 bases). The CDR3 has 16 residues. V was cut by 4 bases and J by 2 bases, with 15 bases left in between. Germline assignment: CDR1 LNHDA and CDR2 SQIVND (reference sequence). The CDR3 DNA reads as TGTGCCAGTAGTAATGCGGGGGGCCCTGGCAATCAGCCCCAGCATTTT. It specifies CASSNAGGPGNQPQHF.

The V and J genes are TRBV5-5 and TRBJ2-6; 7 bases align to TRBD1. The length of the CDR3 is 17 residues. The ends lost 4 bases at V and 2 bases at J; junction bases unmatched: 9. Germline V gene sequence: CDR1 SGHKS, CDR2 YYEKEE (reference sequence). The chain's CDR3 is CASSDYRGRTGANVLTF. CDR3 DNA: TGTGCCAGCAGCGACTACAGGGGAAGGACTGGGGCCAACGTCCTGACTTTC.

The CDR3 region is CASSLVTAIYGYTF. CDR3 coding DNA: TGTGCCAGCAGCTTAGTTACCGCTATCTATGGCTACACCTTC. This rearrangement joins TRBV7-2 to TRBJ1-2, with D unresolved. Germline CDR1 SGHTA, CDR2 FQGNSA. The V end was cut by 1 base, the J end by 4 bases, with 10 bases between. The CDR3 length is 14 residues.

The CDR3: CASSGTGGTNEKLFF. In DNA, the CDR3 is TGCGCCAGCAGCGGGACAGGGGGCACTAATGAAAAACTGTTTTTT. J is TRBJ1-4 and V is TRBV5-1, with TRBD1 matching over 12 bases. The CDR3 is 15 amino acids. The germline CDR1 and CDR2 sequences are SGHRS and YFSETQ. The V and J ends lost 4 bases and 2 bases, in that order; junction bases with no gene match: 0.

CDR3: CASSQGQGGGQPQHF. The CDR3 DNA follows: TGCGCCAGCAGTCAGGGACAGGGAGGGGGTCAGCCCCAGCATTTT. This chain links TRBV10-2 with TRBJ1-5, with TRBD1 matching 9 bases. CDR1 and CDR2 from the germline V gene are WSHSY and SAAADI. J gave up 6 bases and V 5 bases, and 8 bases lay outside the gene matches. The CDR3 has 15 residues.

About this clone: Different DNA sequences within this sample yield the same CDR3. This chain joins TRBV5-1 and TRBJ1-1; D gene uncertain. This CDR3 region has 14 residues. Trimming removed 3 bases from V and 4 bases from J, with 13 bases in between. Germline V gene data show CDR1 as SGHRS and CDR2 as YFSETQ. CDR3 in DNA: TGCGCCAGCAGCTGGGCCGCAGAGGGCACTGAAGCTTTCTTT. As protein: CASSWAAEGTEAFF.

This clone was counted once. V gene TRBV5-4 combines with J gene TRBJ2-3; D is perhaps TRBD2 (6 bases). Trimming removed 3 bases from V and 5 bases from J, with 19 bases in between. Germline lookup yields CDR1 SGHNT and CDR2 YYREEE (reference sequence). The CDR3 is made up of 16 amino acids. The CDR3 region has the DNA TGTGCCAGCAGCTCACCGGGACTCAGGGAGAGAGATACGCAGTATTTT. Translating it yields CASSSPGLRERDTQYF.

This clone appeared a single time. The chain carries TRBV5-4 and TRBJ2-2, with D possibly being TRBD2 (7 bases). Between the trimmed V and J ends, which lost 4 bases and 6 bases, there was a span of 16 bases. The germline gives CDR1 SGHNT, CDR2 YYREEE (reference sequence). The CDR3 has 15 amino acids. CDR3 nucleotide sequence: TGTGCCAGCAGCCGAGGGGCGGGGGCTTCCGGGGAGCTGTTTTTT. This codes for CASSRGAGASGELFF.

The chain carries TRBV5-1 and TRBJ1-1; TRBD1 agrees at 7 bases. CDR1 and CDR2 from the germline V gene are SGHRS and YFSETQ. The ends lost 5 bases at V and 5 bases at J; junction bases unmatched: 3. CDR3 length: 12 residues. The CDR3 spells CASSSTGTEAFF. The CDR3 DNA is TGCGCCAGCAGTTCGACAGGGACTGAAGCTTTCTTT.

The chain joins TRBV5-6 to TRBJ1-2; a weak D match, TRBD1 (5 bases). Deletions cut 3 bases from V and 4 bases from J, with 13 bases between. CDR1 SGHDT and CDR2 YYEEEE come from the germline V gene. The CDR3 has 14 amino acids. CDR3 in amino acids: CASSSWGGSYGYTF. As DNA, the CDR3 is TGTGCCAGCAGCTCGTGGGGGGGGAGCTATGGCTACACCTTC.

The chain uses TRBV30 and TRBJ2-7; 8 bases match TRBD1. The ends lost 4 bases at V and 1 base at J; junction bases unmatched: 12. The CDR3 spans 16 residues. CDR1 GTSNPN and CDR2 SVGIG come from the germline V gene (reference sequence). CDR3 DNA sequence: TGTGCCTGGACCAATTGGACAGGGTGGCCTTCCTACGAGCAGTACTTC. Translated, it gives CAWTNWTGWPSYEQYF.

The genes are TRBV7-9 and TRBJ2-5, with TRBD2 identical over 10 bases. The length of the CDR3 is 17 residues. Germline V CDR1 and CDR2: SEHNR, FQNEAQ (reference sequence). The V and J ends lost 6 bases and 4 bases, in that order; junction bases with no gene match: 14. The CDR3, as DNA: TGTGCCAGCAGTGCGGCGAGCGGGGGGGCAATAGGAGAGACCCAGTACTTC. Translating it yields CASSAASGGAIGETQYF.

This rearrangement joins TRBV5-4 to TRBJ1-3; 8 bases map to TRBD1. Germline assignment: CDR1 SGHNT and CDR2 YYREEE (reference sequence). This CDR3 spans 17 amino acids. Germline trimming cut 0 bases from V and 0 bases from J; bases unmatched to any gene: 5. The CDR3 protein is CASSLGTGGPSGNTIYF. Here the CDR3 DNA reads TGTGCCAGCAGCTTGGGTACAGGGGGACCCTCTGGAAACACCATATATTTT.

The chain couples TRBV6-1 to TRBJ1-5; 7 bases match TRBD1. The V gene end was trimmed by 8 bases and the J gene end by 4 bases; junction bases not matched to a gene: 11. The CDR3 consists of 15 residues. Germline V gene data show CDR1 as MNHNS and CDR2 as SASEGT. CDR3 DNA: TGTGCCAGCGTTTATACCGGGACAGAGAATCAGCCCCAGCATTTT. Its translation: CASVYTGTENQPQHF.

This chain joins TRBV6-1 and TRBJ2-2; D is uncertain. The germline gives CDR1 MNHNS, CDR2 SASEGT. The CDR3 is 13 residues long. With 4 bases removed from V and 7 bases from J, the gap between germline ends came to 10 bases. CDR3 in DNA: TGTGCCAGCAGTGCCCGTGAGTACGGGGAGCTGTTTTTT. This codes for CASSAREYGELFF.